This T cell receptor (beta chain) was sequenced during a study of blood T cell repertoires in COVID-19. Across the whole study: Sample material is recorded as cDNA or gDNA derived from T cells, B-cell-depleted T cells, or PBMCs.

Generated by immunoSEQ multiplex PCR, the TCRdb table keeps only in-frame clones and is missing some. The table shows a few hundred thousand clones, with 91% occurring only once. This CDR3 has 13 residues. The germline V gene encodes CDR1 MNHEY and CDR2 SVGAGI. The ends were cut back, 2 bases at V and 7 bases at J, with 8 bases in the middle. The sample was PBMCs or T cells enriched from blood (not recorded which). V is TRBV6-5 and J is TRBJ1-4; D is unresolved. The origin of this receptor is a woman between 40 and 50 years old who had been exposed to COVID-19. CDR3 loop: CASSYRPGEKLFF. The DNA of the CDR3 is TGTGCCAGCAGTTACCGGCCGGGTGAAAAACTGTTTTTT.